The 24 T cell receptor beta chains below all came from one sample that was sequenced in a study of identical twins. MiXCR, run by TCRdb on the 5' RACE reads, gives a single entry per CDR3 protein. Seen here are about 520,000 distinct CDR3 sequences, 22% observed once, and the top ten hold roughly 0.9%. This same sample was also part of a study on T cells expressing NK-cell markers.

The source material was CD4+ T cells sorted from blood. These receptors all come from a woman aged 18 to 35 in good health.

This clonotype was found a few times. The chain has TRBV12-3 or TRBV12-4 and TRBJ1-2; D unclear. The V end lost 5 bases, the J end lost 4 bases, and 8 bases lay between the germline ends. The CDR3 has 12 residues. The CDR3 sequence: CASSISLYGYTF. CDR3 nucleotide sequence: TGTGCCAGCAGTATAAGCCTCTATGGCTACACCTTC.

The V call is TRBV6-5, the J call TRBJ2-7, with TRBD2 matching over 8 bases. Germline V gene data show CDR1 as MNHEY and CDR2 as SVGAGI. J lost 1 base, V lost 0 bases, and 2 bases had no gene match. CDR3 length: 15 residues. The CDR3 reads CASSYSGLGSYEQYF. In DNA, the CDR3 is TGTGCCAGCAGTTACTCGGGACTAGGGTCCTACGAGCAGTACTTC.

This clonotype occurred a few times. V usage is TRBV30 and J usage is TRBJ2-6, with TRBD1 as a possible D gene (5 bases). Germline lookup yields CDR1 GTSNPN and CDR2 SVGIG (reference sequence). V was shortened by 2 bases and J by 3 bases, with 20 bases between the two germline ends. The CDR3 is 18 residues long. Here the CDR3 DNA reads TGTGCCTGGAGTATGGGGCAGGGCCTTACAGTTGGGGCCAACGTCCTGACTTTC. Its translation: CAWSMGQGLTVGANVLTF.

The chain recombines TRBV6-5 with TRBJ1-1, with 11 bases aligning to TRBD1. The CDR3 has 16 residues. Germline values: CDR1 MNHEY, CDR2 SVGAGI. V dropped 1 base and J dropped 6; count of bases not matched to a gene: 7. Here the CDR3 reads CASSYLGTGGFPEAFF. CDR3 bases: TGTGCCAGCAGTTACTTGGGGACAGGGGGATTCCCTGAAGCTTTCTTT.

The genes are TRBV13 and TRBJ2-2; 8 bases match TRBD1. CDR1 and CDR2 (germline): PRHDT, FYEKMQ (reference sequence). Germline trimming cut 5 bases from V and 1 base from J; bases unmatched to any gene: 3. The CDR3 length is 15 residues. The CDR3 reads CASSQTGVNTGELFF. CDR3 coding DNA: TGTGCCAGCAGCCAGACAGGGGTGAACACCGGGGAGCTGTTTTTT.

This clonotype has a count of ten or more. The gene calls are TRBV19 and TRBJ2-1; 9 bases match TRBD2. Germline-derived CDR1 and CDR2 are LNHDA and SQIVND (reference sequence). This CDR3 is built from 17 residues. The V segment lost 7 bases and the J segment 0 bases; nucleotides outside the gene matches: 10. The CDR3: CASNRLAGRNSYNEQFF. The CDR3 nucleotides read TGTGCCAGTAACAGGCTAGCGGGGAGAAACTCCTACAATGAGCAGTTCTTC.

This chain links TRBV5-1 with TRBJ2-1; 7 nucleotides align to TRBD2. CDR1 is SGHRS and CDR2 is YFSETQ in the germline V gene. J lost 4 bases, V lost 2 bases, and 3 bases had no gene match. The CDR3 contains 14 residues. The CDR3 coding sequence is TGCGCCAGCAGCTTAATAGCGGGTTACAATGAGCAGTTCTTC. Translated, it gives CASSLIAGYNEQFF.

The rearrangement links TRBV19 to TRBJ1-1; 7 bases are shared with TRBD1. Germline CDR1 LNHDA, CDR2 SQIVND (reference sequence). Trimming cost V 5 bases and J 6 bases; bases outside gene matches: 6. CDR3 length: 13 amino acids. CDR3 sequence reads: CASSLDRAAEAFF. CDR3 nucleotide sequence: TGTGCCAGTAGTCTCGACAGGGCCGCTGAAGCTTTCTTT.

The chain is built from TRBV20-1 and TRBJ2-3; no firm D call. This CDR3 is 14 amino acids long. Trimming stripped 4 bases from V and 4 bases from J, with 15 bases between. Germline-derived CDR1 and CDR2 are DFQATT and SNEGSKA (reference sequence). The CDR3 nucleotides are TGCAGTGCTACCCGCCCAAGCAGGCCAGATACGCAGTATTTT. It specifies CSATRPSRPDTQYF.

This clonotype was seen once. This chain uses TRBV2 with TRBJ2-1, with 8 bases that match TRBD2. The CDR3 is 13 amino acids. The germline V gene has CDR1 SNHLY and CDR2 FYNNEI. V trimming: 6 bases; J trimming: 5 bases; junction bases outside the gene matches: 3. Written as DNA, the CDR3 is TGTGCCAGCAGGCGGGGGGCGAACAATGAGCAGTTCTTC. It specifies CASRRGANNEQFF.

This clonotype was found a few times. The chain joins TRBV5-1 to TRBJ2-1; D perhaps matches TRBD1 (6 bases). Germline values: CDR1 SGHRS, CDR2 YFSETQ. V lost 4 bases and J lost 6, with 14 bases in between. The CDR3 extends over 14 amino acids. CDR3 coding DNA: TGCGCCAGCAGCACCCAGGGGAATGTCAATGAGCAGTTCTTC. This sequence encodes CASSTQGNVNEQFF.

In this sample, this clonotype turned up a few times. The chain couples TRBV20-1 to TRBJ2-1, with 8 bases that match TRBD1. The V gene end was trimmed by 8 bases and the J gene end by 8 bases; junction bases not matched to a gene: 8. Germline assignment: CDR1 DFQATT and CDR2 SNEGSKA (reference sequence). This CDR3 has 12 amino acids. The CDR3 bases are TGCAGTCCGACAGGGGAAGTGGATGAGCAGTTCTTC. Translating it yields CSPTGEVDEQFF.

V gene TRBV20-1 combines with J gene TRBJ2-7; tentatively, D is TRBD2 (5 bases). From germline, CDR1 is DFQATT and CDR2 SNEGSKA (reference sequence). The CDR3 consists of 14 residues. V was cut by 0 bases and J by 4 bases, with 13 bases left in between. This CDR3 reads CSAREGGPSYEQYF. The CDR3 bases are TGCAGTGCTAGAGAGGGCGGGCCGTCGTACGAGCAGTACTTC.

This clonotype has just a few counts. The chain has TRBV5-1 and TRBJ2-3; D assignment may be TRBD1 or TRBD2 (5 bases each). CDR1 is SGHRS, CDR2 YFSETQ, per germline. CDR3 length equals 18 residues. V was cut by 1 base and J by 4 bases, with 22 bases left in between. In DNA, the CDR3 is TGCGCCAGCAGCTTGACAAACCTCCGGGACCCCCGCGCAGATACGCAGTATTTT. Encoded protein: CASSLTNLRDPRADTQYF.

In this sample, this clonotype turned up a few times. The CDR3 here is CSASHIPDTEAFF. The CDR3 DNA is TGCAGTGCTAGTCACATTCCGGACACTGAAGCTTTCTTT. The chain couples TRBV20-1 to TRBJ1-1, with no clear D. The germline gives CDR1 DFQATT, CDR2 SNEGSKA (reference sequence). CDR3 length equals 13 residues. The V end lost 3 bases, the J end lost 3 bases, and 11 bases lay between the germline ends.

As regards this clonotype: At one boundary the junction diverges from the germline segment, which might be a read error. The rearrangement uses TRBV7-6 and TRBJ2-1; TRBD1 matches at 9 bases. The germline gives CDR1 SGHVS, CDR2 FNYEAQ. The CDR3 spans 16 residues. CDR3 in amino acids: CASSWPGQGIYSEQFF. The CDR3 DNA reads TGTGCCAGCAGCTGGCCGGGACAGGGAATCTACAGTGAGCAGTTCTTC.

This chain uses TRBV6-5 with TRBJ2-7; 10 positions agree with TRBD1. From germline, CDR1 is MNHEY and CDR2 SVGAGI. The ends lost 0 bases at V and 0 bases at J; junction bases unmatched: 2. The CDR3 is 16 residues long. In DNA form, the CDR3 reads TGTGCCAGCAGTTACTCCCGGACAGGGGGCTCCTACGAGCAGTACTTC. Its protein is CASSYSRTGGSYEQYF.

This clonotype was seen only a few times. The chain joins TRBV12-3 or TRBV12-4 to TRBJ1-1, with D unclear. The CDR3 spans 16 residues. The germline V and J ends were trimmed by 5 bases and 0 bases, with 16 bases remaining between them. The CDR3 loop is CASSPMQDILNTEAFF. For the CDR3, the DNA is TGTGCCAGCAGTCCAATGCAGGATATTTTGAACACTGAAGCTTTCTTT.

This clonotype has more than one count but fewer than ten. The chain joins TRBV5-1 to TRBJ2-3; D gene ambiguous. The CDR3 length is 13 residues. Germline CDR1 and CDR2: SGHRS and YFSETQ. V lost 4 bases and J 6 bases, leaving 12 bases between the germline ends. CDR3 DNA: TGCGCCAGCAGCCCCTTCCTAGGCGATACGCAGTATTTT. It translates to CASSPFLGDTQYF.

This clonotype has a count of ten or more. J is TRBJ2-1 and V is TRBV29-1, with 8 nucleotides matching TRBD2. This CDR3 contains 15 residues. In germline, CDR1 is SQVTM, CDR2 ANQGSEA. V shed 6 bases and J 4 bases; nucleotides not matched to a gene: 11. CDR3 sequence (DNA): TGCAGCGTCGCACGGAGCGGGAGAATATACAATGAGCAGTTCTTC. Translation: CSVARSGRIYNEQFF.

The rearrangement links TRBV27 to TRBJ2-5; D is uncertain. Germline CDR1 and CDR2: MNHEY and SMNVEV (reference sequence). This CDR3 is built from 12 residues. Trimming cost V 8 bases and J 3 bases, with 10 bases left between them. In DNA form, the CDR3 reads TGTGCCAGCCAGCCATTCGAAGAGACCCAGTACTTC. Protein: CASQPFEETQYF.

J is TRBJ2-7 and V is TRBV5-1; tentatively, D is TRBD1 or TRBD2 (5 bases each). CDR1 and CDR2 (germline): SGHRS, YFSETQ. With 0 bases removed from V and 7 bases from J, the gap between germline ends came to 14 bases. The CDR3 consists of 14 residues. The chain's CDR3 is CASSLGLGREEQYF. The CDR3 DNA reads TGCGCCAGCAGCTTGGGGCTGGGACGAGAGGAGCAGTACTTC.

This clonotype was seen only a few times. The chain recombines TRBV5-1 with TRBJ2-1, with D perhaps TRBD1 (6 bases). Germline V gene sequence: CDR1 SGHRS, CDR2 YFSETQ. Trimming took 6 bases from V and 8 from J, leaving 21 bases between them. The CDR3 totals 15 residues. CDR3 region: CASNIRGSFTDEQFF. CDR3 sequence (DNA): TGCGCCAGCAACATTAGGGGGTCCTTTACTGATGAGCAGTTCTTC. Full variable domain (outside the CDR3, taken from reference TRBV5-1 and TRBJ2-1): KAGVTQTPRYLIKTRGQQVTLSCSPISGHRSVSWYQQTPGQGLQFLFEYFSETQRNKGNFPGRFSGRQFSNSRSEMNVSTLELGDSALYLCASNIRGSFTDEQFFGPGTRLTVL.

The rearrangement uses TRBV12-3 or TRBV12-4 and TRBJ1-1; no clear D. Trimming took 0 bases from V and 5 from J, leaving 13 bases between them. The CDR3 consists of 15 residues. CDR3 DNA sequence: TGTGCCAGCAGTTTAGCGGGGTGGGTAGGAACTGAAGCTTTCTTT. Translated, it gives CASSLAGWVGTEAFF.